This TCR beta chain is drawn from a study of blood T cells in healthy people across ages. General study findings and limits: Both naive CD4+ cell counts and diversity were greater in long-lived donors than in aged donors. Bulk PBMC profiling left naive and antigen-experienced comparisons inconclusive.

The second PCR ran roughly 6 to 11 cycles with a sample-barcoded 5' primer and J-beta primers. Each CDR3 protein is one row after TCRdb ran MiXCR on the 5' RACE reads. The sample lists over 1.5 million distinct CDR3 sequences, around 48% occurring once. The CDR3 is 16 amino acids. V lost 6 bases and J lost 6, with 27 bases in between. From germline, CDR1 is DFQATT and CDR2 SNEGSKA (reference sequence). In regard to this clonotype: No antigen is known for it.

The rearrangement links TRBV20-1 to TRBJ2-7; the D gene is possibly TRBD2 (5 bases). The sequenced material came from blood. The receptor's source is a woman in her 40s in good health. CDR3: CSATPERARGGLEQYF. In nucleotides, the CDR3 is TGCAGTGCGACTCCGGAGAGGGCCCGCGGTGGTCTCGAGCAGTACTTC.